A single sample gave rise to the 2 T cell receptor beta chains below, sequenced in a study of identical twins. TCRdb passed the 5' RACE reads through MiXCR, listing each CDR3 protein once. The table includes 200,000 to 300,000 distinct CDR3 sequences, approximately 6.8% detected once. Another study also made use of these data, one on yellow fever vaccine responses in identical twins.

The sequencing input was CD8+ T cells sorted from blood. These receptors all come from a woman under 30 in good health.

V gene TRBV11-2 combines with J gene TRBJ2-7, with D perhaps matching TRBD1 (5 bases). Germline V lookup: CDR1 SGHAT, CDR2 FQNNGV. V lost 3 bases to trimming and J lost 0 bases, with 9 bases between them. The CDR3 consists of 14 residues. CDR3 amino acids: CASSLGLSSYEQYV. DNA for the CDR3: TGTGCCAGCAGCTTGGGGCTTTCCTCCTACGAGCAGTACGTC.

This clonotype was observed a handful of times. As DNA, the CDR3 is TGTGCCAGCAGCCAAGAGGTGGGGCGGGTCCTATACAATGAGCAGTTCTTC. This translates into CASSQEVGRVLYNEQFF. The chain links TRBV3-1 to TRBJ2-1; D is perhaps TRBD1 or TRBD2 (5 bases each). The germline V and J ends were trimmed by 0 bases and 4 bases, with 16 bases remaining between them. The germline V gene encodes CDR1 LGHDT and CDR2 YNNKEL (reference sequence). This CDR3 has 17 residues.